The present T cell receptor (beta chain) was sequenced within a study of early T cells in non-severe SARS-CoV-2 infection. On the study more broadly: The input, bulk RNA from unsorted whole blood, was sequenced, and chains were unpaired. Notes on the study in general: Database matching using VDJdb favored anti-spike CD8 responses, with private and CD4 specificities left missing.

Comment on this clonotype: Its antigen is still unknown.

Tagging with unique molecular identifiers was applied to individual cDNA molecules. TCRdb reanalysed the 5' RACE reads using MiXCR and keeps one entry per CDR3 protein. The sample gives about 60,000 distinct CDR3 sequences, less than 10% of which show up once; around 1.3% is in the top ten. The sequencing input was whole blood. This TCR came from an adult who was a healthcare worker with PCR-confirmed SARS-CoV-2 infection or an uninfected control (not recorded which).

The CDR3 protein is CASSFNRGNTGELFF. The CDR3 DNA follows: TGTGCCAGCAGCTTTAACAGGGGAAACACCGGGGAGCTGTTTTTT. The chain is built from TRBV7-9 and TRBJ2-2; 7 nucleotides match TRBD1. CDR3 length equals 15 residues. CDR1 and CDR2 from the germline V gene are SEHNR and FQNEAQ (reference sequence). Losses at the gene ends were 3 bases for V and 2 bases for J; bases not matched to a gene: 3. The full variable domain, completed using reference TRBV7-9 and TRBJ2-2, is DTGVSQNPRHKITKRGQNVTFRCDPISEHNRLYWYRQTLGQGPEFLTYFQNEAQLEKSRLLSDRFSAERPKGSFSTLEIQRTEQGDSAMYLCASSFNRGNTGELFFGEGSRLTVL.